This passage covers 10 T cell receptor beta chains from one sample sequenced in a study of identical twins. TCRdb used MiXCR to reprocess the 5' RACE reads, holding one entry per CDR3 protein. Seen here are around 530,000 distinct CDR3 sequences, approximately 14% observed once, and the top ten hold around 0.48%. This sample also belongs to another study, concerning yellow fever vaccine responses in identical twins.

Input material: CD4+ T cells sorted from blood. These receptors were obtained from a woman aged 18 to 35 in good health.

V gene TRBV5-1 combines with J gene TRBJ2-7; perhaps TRBD2 as D (6 bases). Germline V lookup: CDR1 SGHRS, CDR2 YFSETQ. Trimming shortened V by 0 bases and J by 1 base, and 14 bases separated the two germline ends. The CDR3 spans 16 residues. CDR3 protein: CASSLADVGGSYEQYF. For the CDR3, the DNA is TGCGCCAGCAGCTTGGCCGATGTGGGGGGTTCCTACGAGCAGTACTTC.

The chain has TRBV4-1 and TRBJ2-6; D may correspond to TRBD1 or TRBD2 (6 bases each). The CDR3 totals 18 residues. Trimming pared 2 bases from V and 2 bases from J, leaving 16 bases between. Germline V gene lookup returns CDR1 MGHRA and CDR2 YSYEKL. Here the CDR3 reads CASSQSGWGATGANVLTF. CDR3 sequence (DNA): TGCGCCAGCAGCCAATCAGGGTGGGGGGCTACTGGGGCCAACGTCCTGACTTTC.

This clonotype has a handful of counts. V gene TRBV3-1 combines with J gene TRBJ2-5, with D perhaps matching TRBD2 (7 bases). V lost 1 base to trimming and J lost 5 bases, with 11 bases between them. Germline CDR1 LGHDT, CDR2 YNNKEL (reference sequence). The CDR3 sequence is 14 residues long. Here the CDR3 reads CASSQAGGRETQYF. CDR3 coding DNA: TGTGCCAGCAGCCAAGCGGGGGGCCGGGAGACCCAGTACTTC.

The chain joins TRBV4-1 to TRBJ2-4; 11 bases agree with TRBD2. Germline V gives CDR1 MGHRA, CDR2 YSYEKL. The CDR3 covers 20 residues. Unmatched junction bases numbered 14, after V lost 3 bases and J lost 1 base. CDR3 coding DNA: TGCGCCAGCAGCCAGACCCAACTAGCGGGGGCTGCCGGGGCCAAAAACATTCAGTACTTC. It is translated as CASSQTQLAGAAGAKNIQYF.

The rearrangement links TRBV20-1 to TRBJ2-7; D ambiguous. Germline-derived CDR1 and CDR2 are DFQATT and SNEGSKA (reference sequence). Trimming took off 8 bases at V and 2 bases at J, with 16 bases between the two ends. The length of the CDR3 is 13 residues. CDR3 coding DNA: TGCAGTCCCTATGAGGCAGGCACCTACGAGCAGTACTTC. Its translation: CSPYEAGTYEQYF.

The rearrangement uses TRBV7-2 and TRBJ2-3; maybe TRBD2 (5 bases). The CDR3 runs to 16 residues. CDR1 SGHTA and CDR2 FQGNSA come from the germline V gene. The V gene lost 3 bases and the J gene lost 4 bases, with 17 bases spanning the gap. As DNA, the CDR3 is TGTGCCAGCAGCTTGCTAGGCCTGGGGAGCGCAGATACGCAGTATTTT. Encoded protein: CASSLLGLGSADTQYF.

Concerning this clonotype: One end of the junction fails to match germline, which may point to a read error. V gene TRBV28 combines with J gene TRBJ2-4, with D perhaps matching TRBD1 or TRBD2 (5 bases each). This CDR3 contains 15 residues. Germline CDR1 MDHEN, CDR2 SYDVKM. CDR3 sequence reads: CASSLPLGAKNIHYF. CDR3 coding DNA: TGTGCCAGCAGTTTACCCCTCGGGGCCAAAAACATTCACTACTTC.

The chain uses TRBV12-3 or TRBV12-4 and TRBJ2-7; 7 nucleotides agree with TRBD2. The CDR3 runs to 13 residues. V trimming: 10 bases; J trimming: 6 bases; junction bases outside the gene matches: 12. The CDR3 DNA is TGTGCCATACGGGCGGCGGGAGTCCTCGAGCAGTACTTC. Protein product: CAIRAAGVLEQYF.

This clonotype appeared a few times. This sequence joins TRBV10-3 and TRBJ2-7; D possibly corresponds to TRBD2 (7 bases). This CDR3 has 13 amino acids. Germline V gene data show CDR1 as ENHRY and CDR2 as SYGVKD. V was pared by 7 bases and J by 3 bases, with 13 bases between. This CDR3 reads CAITGGLDYEQYF. Here the CDR3 DNA reads TGTGCCATCACGGGGGGCCTTGACTACGAGCAGTACTTC.

The chain links TRBV20-1 to TRBJ2-7, with TRBD2 identical over 7 bases. The CDR3 spans 12 residues. After removal of 6 bases from V and 4 bases from J, the junction contained 6 bases not matched to a gene. Germline V CDR1 and CDR2: DFQATT, SNEGSKA (reference sequence). The CDR3, as DNA: TGCAGTGCCCCCGACGGGGGGTACGAGCAGTACTTC. Amino acids: CSAPDGGYEQYF.